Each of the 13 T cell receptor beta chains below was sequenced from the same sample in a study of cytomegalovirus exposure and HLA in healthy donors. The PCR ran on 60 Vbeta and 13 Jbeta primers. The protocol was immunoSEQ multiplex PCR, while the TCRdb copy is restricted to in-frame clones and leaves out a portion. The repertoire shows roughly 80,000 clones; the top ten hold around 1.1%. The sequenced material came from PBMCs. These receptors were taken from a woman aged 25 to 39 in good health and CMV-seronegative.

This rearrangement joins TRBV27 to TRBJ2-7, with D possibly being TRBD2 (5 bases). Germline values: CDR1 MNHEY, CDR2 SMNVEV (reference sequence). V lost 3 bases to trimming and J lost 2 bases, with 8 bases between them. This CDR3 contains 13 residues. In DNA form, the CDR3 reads TGTGCCAGCAGTTTTCTGGGAGCCTACGAGCAGTACTTC. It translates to CASSFLGAYEQYF.

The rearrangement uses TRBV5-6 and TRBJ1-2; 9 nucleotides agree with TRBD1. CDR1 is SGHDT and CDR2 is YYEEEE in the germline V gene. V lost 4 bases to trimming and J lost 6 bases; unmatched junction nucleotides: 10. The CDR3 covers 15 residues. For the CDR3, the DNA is TGTGCCAGCAGCCCCATTGGGACAGGGCGTGATGGCTACACCTTC. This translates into CASSPIGTGRDGYTF.

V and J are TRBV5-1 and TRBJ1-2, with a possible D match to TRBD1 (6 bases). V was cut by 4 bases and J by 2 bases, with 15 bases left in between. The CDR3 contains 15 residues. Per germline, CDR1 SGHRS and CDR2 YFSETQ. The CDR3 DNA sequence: TGCGCCAGCAGCACAGGCCATGGGGGCAACTATGGCTACACCTTC. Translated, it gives CASSTGHGGNYGYTF.

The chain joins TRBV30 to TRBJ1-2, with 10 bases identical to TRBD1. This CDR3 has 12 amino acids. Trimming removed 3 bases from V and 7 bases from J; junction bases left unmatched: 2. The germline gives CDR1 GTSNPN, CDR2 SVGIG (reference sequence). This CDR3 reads CAWRTGGSGYTF. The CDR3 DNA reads TGTGCCTGGAGGACAGGGGGCTCTGGCTACACCTTC.

The CDR3 DNA reads as TGCGCCAGCAGCCTGGGTAGCGGGGACGACAATGAGCAGTTCTTC. It specifies CASSLGSGDDNEQFF. The V gene is TRBV4-1, the J gene TRBJ2-1, with 8 bases matching TRBD2. The CDR3 has 15 amino acids. The ends lost 4 bases at V and 5 bases at J; junction bases unmatched: 7. CDR1 is MGHRA and CDR2 is YSYEKL in the germline V gene.

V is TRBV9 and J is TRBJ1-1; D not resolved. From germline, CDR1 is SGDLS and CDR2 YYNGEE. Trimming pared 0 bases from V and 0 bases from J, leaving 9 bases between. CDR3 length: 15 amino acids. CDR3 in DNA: TGTGCCAGCAGCGTAGGAGGCAGTATGAACACTGAAGCTTTCTTT. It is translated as CASSVGGSMNTEAFF.

CDR3 bases: TGTGCCAGCAGTATCGGGACAGGGGGGCAGGAGACCCAGTACTTC. Translating gives CASSIGTGGQETQYF. The rearrangement links TRBV6-6 to TRBJ2-5; TRBD1 aligns across 11 bases. The CDR3 spans 15 residues. Trimming took 5 bases from V and 5 from J; bases not matched to a gene: 7. CDR1 is MNHNY and CDR2 is SVGAGI in the germline V gene (reference sequence).

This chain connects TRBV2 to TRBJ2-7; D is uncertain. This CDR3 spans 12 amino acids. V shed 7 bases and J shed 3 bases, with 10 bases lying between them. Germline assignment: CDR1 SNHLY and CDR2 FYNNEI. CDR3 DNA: TGTGCCAGCACGGGTGAGGTCTACGAGCAGTACTTC. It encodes CASTGEVYEQYF.

The CDR3 region has the DNA TGCGCCAGCAGCCAAGGGAAGCCCGAACTAGCGAATGAGCAGTTCTTC. Translating it yields CASSQGKPELANEQFF. The gene calls are TRBV4-1 and TRBJ2-1, with TRBD2 matching over 7 bases. Germline-derived CDR1 and CDR2 are MGHRA and YSYEKL. The CDR3 has 16 amino acids. Trimming at V came to 1 base and at J to 7 bases, leaving 10 bases not matched to a gene.

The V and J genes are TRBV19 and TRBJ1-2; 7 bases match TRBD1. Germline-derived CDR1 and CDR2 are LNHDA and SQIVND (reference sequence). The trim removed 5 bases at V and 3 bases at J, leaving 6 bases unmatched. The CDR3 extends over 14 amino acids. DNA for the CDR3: TGTGCCAGTAGTCTTGGGACAGCCTACTATGGCTACACCTTC. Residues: CASSLGTAYYGYTF. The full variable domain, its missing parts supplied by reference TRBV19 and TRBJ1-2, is DGGITQSPKYLFRKEGQNVTLSCEQNLNHDAMYWYRQDPGQGLRLIYYSQIVNDFQKGDIAEGYSVSREKKESFPLTVTSAQKNPTAFYLCASSLGTAYYGYTFGSGTRLTVV.

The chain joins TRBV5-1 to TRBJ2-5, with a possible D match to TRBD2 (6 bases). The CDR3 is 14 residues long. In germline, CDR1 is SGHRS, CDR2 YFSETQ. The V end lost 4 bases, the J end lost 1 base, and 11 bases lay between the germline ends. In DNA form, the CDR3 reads TGCGCCAGCAGCCGGGGGTTAGGCCAAGAGACCCAGTACTTC. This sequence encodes CASSRGLGQETQYF.

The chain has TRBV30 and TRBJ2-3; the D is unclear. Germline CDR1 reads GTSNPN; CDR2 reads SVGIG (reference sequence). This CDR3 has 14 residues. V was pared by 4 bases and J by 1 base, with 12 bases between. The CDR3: CAWTGDGGTDTQYF. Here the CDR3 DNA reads TGTGCCTGGACAGGTGATGGCGGCACAGATACGCAGTATTTT.

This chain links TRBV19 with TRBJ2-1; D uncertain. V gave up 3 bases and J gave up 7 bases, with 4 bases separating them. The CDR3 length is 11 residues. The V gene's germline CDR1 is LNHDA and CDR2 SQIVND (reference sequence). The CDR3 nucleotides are TGTGCCAGTAGTATTATGAATGAGCAGTTCTTC. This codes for CASSIMNEQFF.